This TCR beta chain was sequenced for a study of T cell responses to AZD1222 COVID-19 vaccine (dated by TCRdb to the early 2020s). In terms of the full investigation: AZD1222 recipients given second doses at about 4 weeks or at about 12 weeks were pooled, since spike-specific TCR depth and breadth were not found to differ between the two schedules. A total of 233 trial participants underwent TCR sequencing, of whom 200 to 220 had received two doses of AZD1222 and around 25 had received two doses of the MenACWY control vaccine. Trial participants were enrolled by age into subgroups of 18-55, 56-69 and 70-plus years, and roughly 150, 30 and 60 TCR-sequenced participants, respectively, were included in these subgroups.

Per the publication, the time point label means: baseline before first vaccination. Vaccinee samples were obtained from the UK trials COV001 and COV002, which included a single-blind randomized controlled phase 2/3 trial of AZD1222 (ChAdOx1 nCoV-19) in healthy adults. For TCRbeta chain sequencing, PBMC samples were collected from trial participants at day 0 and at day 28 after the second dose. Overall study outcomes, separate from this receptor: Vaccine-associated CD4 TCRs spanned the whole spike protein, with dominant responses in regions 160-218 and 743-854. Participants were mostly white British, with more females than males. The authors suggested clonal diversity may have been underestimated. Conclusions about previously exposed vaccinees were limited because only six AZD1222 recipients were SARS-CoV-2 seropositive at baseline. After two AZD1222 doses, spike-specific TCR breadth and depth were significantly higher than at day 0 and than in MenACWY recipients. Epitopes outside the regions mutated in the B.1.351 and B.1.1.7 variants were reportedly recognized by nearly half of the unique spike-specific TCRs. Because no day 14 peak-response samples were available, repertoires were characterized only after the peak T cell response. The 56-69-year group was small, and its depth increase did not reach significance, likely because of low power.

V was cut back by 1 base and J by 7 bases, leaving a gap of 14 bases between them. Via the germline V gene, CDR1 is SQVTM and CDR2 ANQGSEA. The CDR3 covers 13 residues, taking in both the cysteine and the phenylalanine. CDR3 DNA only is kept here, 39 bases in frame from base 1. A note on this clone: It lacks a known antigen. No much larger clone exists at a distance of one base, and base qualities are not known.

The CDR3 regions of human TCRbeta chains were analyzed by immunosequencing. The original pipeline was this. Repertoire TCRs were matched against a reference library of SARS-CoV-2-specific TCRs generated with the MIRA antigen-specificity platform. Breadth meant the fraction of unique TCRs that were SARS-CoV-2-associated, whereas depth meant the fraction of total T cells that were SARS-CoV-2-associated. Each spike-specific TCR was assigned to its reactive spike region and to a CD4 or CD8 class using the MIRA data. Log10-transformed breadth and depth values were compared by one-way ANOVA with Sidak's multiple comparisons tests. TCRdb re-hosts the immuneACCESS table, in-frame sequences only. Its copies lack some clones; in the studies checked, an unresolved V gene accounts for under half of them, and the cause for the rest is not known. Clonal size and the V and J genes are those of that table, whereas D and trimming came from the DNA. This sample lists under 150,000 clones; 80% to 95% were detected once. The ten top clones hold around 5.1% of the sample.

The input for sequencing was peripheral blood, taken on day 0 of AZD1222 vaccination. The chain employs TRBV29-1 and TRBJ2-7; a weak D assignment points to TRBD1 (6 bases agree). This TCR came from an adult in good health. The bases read TGCAGCGTTGAAGGGACAGTTTCTGATGAGCAGTACTTC. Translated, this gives CSVEGTVSDEQYF.